This T cell receptor beta chain was sequenced during a study of shared clonotypes between healthy human individuals. Study in general: Two female and three male donors aged 18 to 49 were enrolled.

The donors, healthy adults who were HIV-negative, had experienced no recent acute infections or vaccinations. Study-wide points: A few donors shared approximately 5% of their naive CD4 clonotypes.

Using immunoSEQ multiplex PCR, the repertoire was profiled, and TCRdb retains in-frame clones only, with some absent. Of a few million clones listed, approximately 95% are singletons. In the case of this clone: Its matching antigen is unknown.

CDR1 MGHRA and CDR2 YSYEKL come from the germline V gene. This CDR3 comprises 15 residues. Germline trimming cut 0 bases from V and 8 bases from J; bases unmatched to any gene: 7. The chain uses TRBV4-1 and TRBJ2-1; 7 bases map to TRBD1. This receptor was taken from a man aged 18 to 30 in good health. Sequenced: naive CD4+ T cells sorted from blood. Subset defined: CD45RA+ positively selected. The CDR3 nucleotides are TGCGCCAGCAGCCAAGAAATCCGGGACAGAGATGAGCAGTTCTTC. Protein: CASSQEIRDRDEQFF.